Below, 21 T cell receptor beta chains from the same sample are listed, as sequenced in a study of blood T cell repertoires in COVID-19. TCRdb's copy holds only in-frame clones and misses some; the assay was immunoSEQ multiplex PCR. The repertoire holds 120,000 or so clones, with 82% as singletons. Sequencing input: peripheral blood. The source of these receptors is an older woman with acute or convalescent COVID-19.

The chain links TRBV11-2 to TRBJ1-1, with unresolved D. The germline V gene encodes CDR1 SGHAT and CDR2 FQNNGV. The length of the CDR3 is 13 residues. Trimming removed 5 bases at V and 0 bases at J, with 7 bases between. The CDR3 protein is CASSAGLNTEAFF. The DNA for the CDR3 is TGTGCCAGCAGCGCCGGTCTGAACACTGAAGCTTTCTTT.

The V gene is TRBV9, the J gene TRBJ2-1, with D perhaps TRBD1 (6 bases). The CDR3 has 16 amino acids. Trimming stripped 4 bases from V and 4 bases from J, with 18 bases between. Looked up from germline, CDR1 is SGDLS and CDR2 is YYNGEE. The CDR3 protein is CASSPGIGTSYNEQFF. CDR3 sequence (DNA): TGTGCCAGCAGCCCCGGTATCGGGACATCATACAATGAGCAGTTCTTC.

The V call is TRBV7-6, the J call TRBJ1-2; maybe TRBD1 (5 bases). CDR3 length equals 14 residues. The germline V and J ends were trimmed by 5 bases and 3 bases, with 13 bases remaining between them. Germline V gives CDR1 SGHVS, CDR2 FNYEAQ. As DNA, the CDR3 is TGTGCCAGCAGCGTTGGGGTAGGGGACTATGGCTACACCTTC. Protein: CASSVGVGDYGYTF.

The genes are TRBV2 and TRBJ2-3, with TRBD2 matching 10 bases. The CDR3 totals 14 residues. Losses at the gene ends were 5 bases for V and 3 bases for J; bases not matched to a gene: 2. From germline, CDR1 is SNHLY and CDR2 FYNNEI. In nucleotides, the CDR3 is TGTGCCAGCAGTAGCGGGGGGGCAACAGATACGCAGTATTTT. Its translation is CASSSGGATDTQYF. The variable domain in full, completed from reference TRBV2 and TRBJ2-3, reads EPEVTQTPSHQVTQMGQEVILRCVPISNHLYFYWYRQILGQKVEFLVSFYNNEISEKSEIFDDQFSVERPDGSNFTLKIRSTKLEDSAMYFCASSSGGATDTQYFGPGTRLTVL.

The genes are TRBV15 and TRBJ1-6; D might be TRBD1 (5 bases). V was trimmed by 0 bases and J by 2 bases, leaving 14 bases between them. This CDR3 contains 18 residues. Germline CDR1 and CDR2: LNHNV and YYDKDF (reference sequence). The CDR3 here is CATSRDRGGWTYNSPLHF. CDR3 coding DNA: TGTGCCACCAGCAGAGATCGGGGGGGATGGACCTATAATTCACCCCTCCACTTT.

The chain links TRBV28 to TRBJ1-2, with a possible D match to TRBD1 (5 bases). The CDR3 covers 16 residues. Deletions cut 6 bases from V and 2 bases from J, with 19 bases between. CDR1 MDHEN and CDR2 SYDVKM come from the germline V gene. This CDR3 is CASRSPLVTVNYGYTF. DNA for the CDR3: TGTGCCAGCAGGTCCCCCTTGGTGACAGTAAACTATGGCTACACCTTC.

The chain combines TRBV18 with TRBJ2-1; D may be TRBD2 (6 bases). Trimming stripped 5 bases from V and 2 bases from J, with 16 bases between. Germline V CDR1 and CDR2: KGHSH, LQKENI. This CDR3 comprises 16 residues. Here the CDR3 DNA reads TGTGCCAGCTCAAGGCCTCTCGGGGGAACCTACAATGAGCAGTTCTTC. It yields the protein CASSRPLGGTYNEQFF. Full variable domain (remainder filled in from reference TRBV18 and TRBJ2-1): NAGVMQNPRHLVRRRGQEARLRCSPMKGHSHVYWYRQLPEEGLKFMVYLQKENIIDESGMPKERFSAEFPKEGPSILRIQQVVRGDSAAYFCASSRPLGGTYNEQFFGPGTRLTVL.

V usage is TRBV9 and J usage is TRBJ2-5, with 15 bases fitting TRBD2. Trimming removed 1 base from V and 4 bases from J; junction bases left unmatched: 14. There are 20 residues in the CDR3. In germline, CDR1 is SGDLS, CDR2 YYNGEE. The DNA of the CDR3 is TGTGCCAGCAGCGTAACTCTCCCTGGACTAGCGGGGGGGCGGGTAGAGACCCAGTACTTC. This sequence encodes CASSVTLPGLAGGRVETQYF. The full variable domain, in which reference TRBV9 and TRBJ2-5 provide the parts outside the CDR3, is DSGVTQTPKHLITATGQRVTLRCSPRSGDLSVYWYQQSLDQGLQFLIQYYNGEERAKGNILERFSAQQFPDLHSELNLSSLELGDSALYFCASSVTLPGLAGGRVETQYFGPGTRLLVL.

This clone has just one count. The gene calls are TRBV7-9 and TRBJ2-5; possibly TRBD1 for D (6 bases). The CDR3 contains 17 residues. CDR1 SEHNR and CDR2 FQNEAQ come from the germline V gene (reference sequence). The ends were cut back, 2 bases at V and 5 bases at J, with 21 bases in the middle. The CDR3 spells CASSLFVNRDLGETQYF. The DNA for the CDR3 is TGTGCCAGCAGCTTATTTGTCAACAGGGACCTCGGGGAGACCCAGTACTTC.

The table lists this clone with a few counts. CDR3 nucleotide sequence: TGTGCCAGCAGCTCGGCGACAGGGCATAATTCACCCCTCCACTTT. This encodes CASSSATGHNSPLHF. The V gene is TRBV7-6, the J gene TRBJ1-6, with 7 bases identical to TRBD1. Losses at the gene ends were 4 bases for V and 5 bases for J; bases not matched to a gene: 5. Per germline, CDR1 SGHVS and CDR2 FNYEAQ. The CDR3 sequence is 15 residues long.

There are a few counts of this clone. The chain has TRBV5-4 and TRBJ2-3, with D possibly TRBD2 on 5 matching bases. Germline CDR1 SGHNT, CDR2 YYREEE (reference sequence). V was trimmed by 4 bases and J by 5 bases, leaving 11 bases between them. CDR3 length: 13 amino acids. CDR3 loop: CASSPAGGDTQYF. The CDR3 nucleotides read TGTGCCAGCAGCCCGGCGGGTGGAGATACGCAGTATTTT.

The rearrangement joins TRBV7-2 to TRBJ2-5, with D possibly matching TRBD1 (6 bases). This CDR3 contains 15 residues. V lost 3 bases and J 1 base, leaving 12 bases between the germline ends. From germline, CDR1 is SGHTA and CDR2 FQGNSA. The CDR3, as DNA: TGTGCCAGCAGCTTCCCCATGGGGGCCCAAGAGACCCAGTACTTC. Residues: CASSFPMGAQETQYF.

This sequence joins TRBV27 and TRBJ1-6; possibly TRBD1 for D (6 bases). CDR3 length equals 13 residues. From germline, CDR1 is MNHEY and CDR2 SMNVEV (reference sequence). Trimming removed 5 bases from V and 11 bases from J, with 13 bases in between. The CDR3 DNA sequence: TGTGCCAGCAGTCTATACAGGGAAACACCCCTCCACTTT. Translating it yields CASSLYRETPLHF.

The chain recombines TRBV9 with TRBJ2-2; D is unresolved. The germline CDR1 and CDR2 sequences are SGDLS and YYNGEE. This CDR3 comprises 18 residues. Trimming removed 1 base from V and 2 bases from J, with 18 bases in between. CDR3 nucleotides: TGTGCCAGCAGCGTAAAGTCTCATGGCGGAATAAACACCGGGGAGCTGTTTTTT. It is translated as CASSVKSHGGINTGELFF. The entire variable domain, with the rest obtained from reference TRBV9 and TRBJ2-2, is as follows: DSGVTQTPKHLITATGQRVTLRCSPRSGDLSVYWYQQSLDQGLQFLIQYYNGEERAKGNILERFSAQQFPDLHSELNLSSLELGDSALYFCASSVKSHGGINTGELFFGEGSRLTVL.

V gene TRBV7-9 combines with J gene TRBJ1-3, with 7 bases aligning to TRBD1. CDR3 length equals 15 residues. Trimming removed 4 bases from V and 0 bases from J; junction bases left unmatched: 3. Germline loops: CDR1 SEHNR, CDR2 FQNEAQ (reference sequence). This CDR3 is CASSSTGHSGNTIYF. The DNA for the CDR3 is TGTGCCAGCAGCTCGACAGGGCACTCTGGAAACACCATATATTTT.

The rearrangement links TRBV19 to TRBJ2-2, with no clear D. Germline CDR1 is LNHDA and CDR2 is SQIVND (reference sequence). The V end lost 3 bases, the J end lost 4 bases, and 12 bases lay between the germline ends. This CDR3 is 15 amino acids long. This chain's CDR3 is CASSIPDIPTGELFF. The CDR3 nucleotides read TGTGCCAGTAGTATCCCTGACATACCCACCGGGGAGCTGTTTTTT.

This clone occurred once. Other DNA sequences in this sample translate to the same CDR3. The chain couples TRBV5-8 to TRBJ2-6; D might be TRBD1 (5 bases). The ends were cut back, 4 bases at V and 2 bases at J, with 10 bases in the middle. CDR3 length: 15 residues. Germline CDR1 reads SGHTS; CDR2 reads YDEGEE. The CDR3 is CASSATGAGANVLTF. The CDR3 DNA reads as TGTGCCAGCAGCGCCACAGGAGCTGGGGCCAACGTCCTGACTTTC.

The chain recombines TRBV13 with TRBJ1-1; 8 bases align to TRBD1. This CDR3 is 14 amino acids long. Germline CDR1 PRHDT, CDR2 FYEKMQ (reference sequence). V trimming: 5 bases; J trimming: 6 bases; junction bases outside the gene matches: 8. As DNA, the CDR3 is TGTGCCAGCAGCCGTAATACAGGGGGGTCTGAAGCTTTCTTT. It is translated as CASSRNTGGSEAFF.

This chain connects TRBV6-1 to TRBJ2-5, with TRBD1 matching 8 bases. This CDR3 contains 16 residues. The V segment lost 0 bases and the J segment 3 bases; nucleotides outside the gene matches: 6. CDR1 and CDR2 from the germline V gene are MNHNS and SASEGT. In nucleotides, the CDR3 is TGTGCCAGCAGTGAAGCGCTCGGACAGGGAAAAGAGACCCAGTACTTC. Its protein is CASSEALGQGKETQYF.

There are a few counts of this clone. The chain recombines TRBV5-1 with TRBJ1-1; D is undetermined. CDR1 is SGHRS, CDR2 YFSETQ, per germline. The CDR3 is 12 residues long. V was shortened by 3 bases and J by 10 bases, with 13 bases between the two germline ends. The CDR3 coding sequence is TGCGCCAGCAGCTCGACGGGGTCTATAGCTTTCTTT. Translation gives CASSSTGSIAFF. Using reference TRBV5-1 and TRBJ1-1 for the parts outside the CDR3, the full variable domain is KAGVTQTPRYLIKTRGQQVTLSCSPISGHRSVSWYQQTPGQGLQFLFEYFSETQRNKGNFPGRFSGRQFSNSRSEMNVSTLELGDSALYLCASSSTGSIAFFGQGTRLTVV.

The V gene is TRBV28, the J gene TRBJ1-5, with D uncertain. Trimming pared 5 bases from V and 0 bases from J, leaving 11 bases between. Germline V gene data show CDR1 as MDHEN and CDR2 as SYDVKM. The CDR3 consists of 15 residues. The CDR3 region has the DNA TGTGCCAGCAGTACCATCCGGGATAGCAATCAGCCCCAGCATTTT. Its translation is CASSTIRDSNQPQHF.